One sample yielded the 25 T cell receptor beta chains listed below, sequenced in a study of low-dose radiotherapy and immunotherapy resistance in tumors. Alpha and beta chains were covered, as first-strand cDNA relied on TRAV- and TRBV-specific primers. It was with a constant-region primer and a V-primer adapter that TCRs were amplified over about 20 PCR cycles. Each CDR3 protein is one row after TCRdb ran MiXCR on the reads. The table includes 65,000 to 95,000 distinct CDR3 sequences, around a sixth detected once. Time point denoted: after trial treatment. This sample's treatment: LDRT plus nivolumab, ipilimumab, low-dose cyclophosphamide and aspirin (RACIN trial). Specimen: PBMCs, collected after low-dose radiotherapy plus immunotherapy. These receptors originate from a male donor with prostate cancer.

This clonotype has at least ten counts. The chain combines TRBV6-2 or TRBV6-3 with TRBJ2-6, with D tentatively TRBD1 or TRBD2 (5 bases each). The V end was cut by 7 bases, the J end by 4 bases, with 17 bases between. Germline V CDR1 and CDR2: MNHEY, SVGEGT. This CDR3 contains 16 residues. The CDR3 DNA follows: TGTGCCAGCACACGCTTAACGGGGCTGGGGGCCAACGTCCTGACTTTC. Translated: CASTRLTGLGANVLTF.

The sample holds many counts of this clonotype. This sequence joins TRBV20-1 and TRBJ2-1, with 13 bases identical to TRBD2. The CDR3 is 14 amino acids. Germline-derived CDR1 and CDR2 are DFQATT and SNEGSKA (reference sequence). The V gene end was trimmed by 2 bases and the J gene end by 8 bases; junction bases not matched to a gene: 3. CDR3 nucleotide sequence: TGCAGTGCTAGATGGACTAGCGGGAGATATGAGCAGTTCTTC. The encoded protein is CSARWTSGRYEQFF.

In this sample, this clonotype turned up a few times. The gene calls are TRBV3-1 and TRBJ2-7; TRBD1 might be the D (6 bases). V lost 4 bases and J lost 3, with 16 bases in between. The CDR3 runs 15 residues. Germline V lookup: CDR1 LGHDT, CDR2 YNNKEL (reference sequence). Here the CDR3 reads CASSPGQTSGYEQYF. The CDR3 DNA reads TGTGCCAGCAGCCCCGGACAGACCTCCGGCTACGAGCAGTACTTC.

This clonotype has a handful of counts. The chain recombines TRBV5-1 with TRBJ2-2, with unresolved D. The CDR3 has 16 residues. Germline values: CDR1 SGHRS, CDR2 YFSETQ. V lost 1 base and J 0 bases, leaving 10 bases between the germline ends. The CDR3 spells CASSLLTGANTGELFF. The CDR3 DNA sequence: TGCGCCAGCAGCTTGTTAACTGGCGCGAACACCGGGGAGCTGTTTTTT.

In its sample, this clonotype was seen many times. V usage is TRBV20-1 and J usage is TRBJ2-1; TRBD2 agrees at 11 bases. The CDR3 runs to 19 residues. Germline V gives CDR1 DFQATT, CDR2 SNEGSKA (reference sequence). V was pared by 5 bases and J by 10 bases, with 25 bases of the junction left unmatched. The CDR3 reads CSARNPSAMISGGEGEQFF. DNA of the CDR3: TGCAGTGCTCGAAACCCTTCGGCGATGATTAGCGGGGGGGAGGGGGAGCAGTTCTTC.

In this sample, this clonotype turned up a few times. The rearrangement links TRBV30 to TRBJ1-2, with a weak D call TRBD1 (5 bases). Germline-derived CDR1 and CDR2 are GTSNPN and SVGIG (reference sequence). With 3 bases removed from V and 4 bases from J, the gap between germline ends came to 15 bases. This CDR3 spans 14 amino acids. CDR3: CAWRPGGGFYGYTF. The CDR3 DNA reads TGTGCCTGGAGGCCCGGGGGGGGTTTCTATGGCTACACCTTC. Variable domain in full (rest from reference TRBV30 and TRBJ1-2): SQTIHQWPATLVQPVGSPLSLECTVEGTSNPNLYWYRQAAGRGLQLLFYSVGIGQISSEVPQNLSASRPQDRQFILSSKKLLLSDSGFYLCAWRPGGGFYGYTFGSGTRLTVV.

This clonotype was seen once. J is TRBJ2-3 and V is TRBV18; 8 positions agree with TRBD1. The V and J ends lost 2 bases and 3 bases, in that order; junction bases with no gene match: 4. The CDR3 length is 15 residues. In germline, CDR1 is KGHSH, CDR2 LQKENI. CDR3 sequence: CASSPTRQGTDTQYF. CDR3 in DNA: TGTGCCAGCTCACCAACGCGACAGGGGACAGATACGCAGTATTTT.

This clonotype was found many times. The chain carries TRBV2 and TRBJ2-3, with 7 bases fitting TRBD2. The CDR3 spans 14 residues. J was trimmed by 3 bases and V by 6 bases; bases with no gene match: 6. Germline assignment: CDR1 SNHLY and CDR2 FYNNEI. The CDR3 DNA sequence: TGTGCCAGCAGCCCTGGGAGGGGTACAGATACGCAGTATTTT. It yields the protein CASSPGRGTDTQYF.

This clonotype was observed many times. The chain links TRBV3-1 to TRBJ2-7; D is uncertain. The V end lost 4 bases, the J end lost 2 bases, and 9 bases lay between the germline ends. Germline values: CDR1 LGHDT, CDR2 YNNKEL (reference sequence). The CDR3 sequence is 13 residues long. The CDR3 sequence: CASSPQRPYEQYF. The DNA of the CDR3 is TGTGCCAGCAGCCCCCAACGACCCTACGAGCAGTACTTC.

This clonotype was picked up many times. The gene calls are TRBV20-1 and TRBJ2-1; 10 positions agree with TRBD2. CDR1 and CDR2 (germline): DFQATT, SNEGSKA (reference sequence). This CDR3 spans 13 amino acids. V dropped 2 bases and J dropped 7; count of bases not matched to a gene: 2. The CDR3: CSARLAGVNEQFF. The DNA of the CDR3 is TGCAGTGCTAGACTAGCGGGAGTTAATGAGCAGTTCTTC.

This clonotype was detected many times. This chain joins TRBV28 and TRBJ2-3, with a weak D call TRBD2 (6 bases). Between the trimmed V and J ends, which lost 7 bases and 0 bases, there was a span of 17 bases. The CDR3 runs 16 residues. Per the germline V gene, CDR1 is MDHEN and CDR2 is SYDVKM. CDR3 region: CASTLFAGLSTDTQYF. CDR3 nucleotide sequence: TGTGCCAGCACCCTTTTCGCGGGACTTAGCACAGATACGCAGTATTTT. The entire variable domain, with the rest obtained from reference TRBV28 and TRBJ2-3, is as follows: DVKVTQSSRYLVKRTGEKVFLECVQDMDHENMFWYRQDPGLGLRLIYFSYDVKMKEKGDIPEGYSVSREKKERFSLILESASTNQTSMYLCASTLFAGLSTDTQYFGPGTRLTVL.

The sample holds a few counts of this clonotype. The chain links TRBV29-1 to TRBJ2-1; no clear D. CDR1 is SQVTM and CDR2 is ANQGSEA in the germline V gene. This CDR3 region has 13 residues. V shed 4 bases and J shed 0 bases, with 7 bases lying between them. The CDR3 spells CSVAVFSYNEQFF. The CDR3 coding sequence is TGCAGCGTTGCTGTATTCTCCTACAATGAGCAGTTCTTC.

This chain uses TRBV7-1 with TRBJ1-1, with a tentative D call TRBD1 (5 bases). Being an ORF, TRBV7-1 has a function that is uncertain. There are 14 residues in the CDR3. V lost 5 bases to trimming and J lost 1 base, with 11 bases between them. CDR3 sequence reads: CASSQTGQNTEAFF. As DNA, the CDR3 is TGTGCCAGCAGCCAAACTGGACAGAACACTGAAGCTTTCTTT.

This clonotype was counted at least ten times. The chain employs TRBV9 and TRBJ2-1; D could derive from TRBD1 or TRBD2 (5 bases each). CDR1 and CDR2 (germline): SGDLS, YYNGEE. This CDR3 contains 16 residues. V dropped 0 bases and J dropped 9 bases, with 19 bases sitting between them. The CDR3 spells CASSVVPGTQGGEQFF. The CDR3 DNA follows: TGTGCCAGCAGCGTAGTACCCGGGACGCAGGGCGGTGAGCAGTTCTTC.

This clonotype was recorded many times. CDR3 DNA: TGCAGTGCTACCCATAGCGGGAGGGAGACAGAGCAGTTCTTC. This encodes CSATHSGRETEQFF. The chain couples TRBV20-1 to TRBJ2-1; TRBD2 matches at 11 bases. Germline V gene data show CDR1 as DFQATT and CDR2 as SNEGSKA (reference sequence). V shed 4 bases and J 10 bases; nucleotides not matched to a gene: 9. This CDR3 region has 14 residues.

Many counts were recorded for this clonotype. The J gene is TRBJ2-7, the V gene TRBV5-6; D not resolved. V lost 0 bases and J lost 3, with 16 bases in between. The CDR3 contains 16 residues. CDR1 and CDR2 from the germline V gene are SGHDT and YYEEEE. CDR3 region: CASSLDGLNSNYEQYF. CDR3 sequence (DNA): TGTGCCAGCAGCTTGGACGGCCTAAACTCGAACTACGAGCAGTACTTC.

This clonotype was recorded at least ten times. The chain uses TRBV28 and TRBJ2-5, with 10 bases identical to TRBD1. In germline, CDR1 is MDHEN, CDR2 SYDVKM. J lost 3 bases, V lost 10 bases, and 14 bases had no gene match. The CDR3 has 16 amino acids. Written as DNA, the CDR3 is TGTGCCACGGGGGTTGCTCGGGACAGGGGTAAAGAGACCCAGTACTTC. It encodes CATGVARDRGKETQYF. Using reference TRBV28 and TRBJ2-5 for the parts outside the CDR3, the full variable domain is DVKVTQSSRYLVKRTGEKVFLECVQDMDHENMFWYRQDPGLGLRLIYFSYDVKMKEKGDIPEGYSVSREKKERFSLILESASTNQTSMYLCATGVARDRGKETQYFGPGTRLLVL.

The chain uses TRBV28 and TRBJ2-2, with TRBD1 matching over 9 bases. After removal of 10 bases from V and 1 base from J, the junction contained 4 bases not matched to a gene. The germline gives CDR1 MDHEN, CDR2 SYDVKM. The CDR3 totals 14 residues. The CDR3 nucleotides are TGTGCCACCACAGGGGGCCTGAACACCGGGGAGCTGTTTTTT. This sequence encodes CATTGGLNTGELFF.

This clonotype was picked up many times. J is TRBJ1-2 and V is TRBV19, with TRBD1 as a possible D gene (6 bases). Trimming stripped 4 bases from V and 1 base from J, with 13 bases between. CDR3 size: 15 residues. The germline V gene encodes CDR1 LNHDA and CDR2 SQIVND (reference sequence). DNA for the CDR3: TGTGCCAGTAGTACTGGACAGCTACTTAACTATGGCTACACCTTC. This sequence encodes CASSTGQLLNYGYTF.

The table lists this clonotype with many counts. V gene TRBV5-6 combines with J gene TRBJ2-7, with 7 bases lining up with TRBD1. This CDR3 is built from 16 residues. V lost 0 bases, J lost 5 bases, and 11 bases stayed unmatched. Germline V gives CDR1 SGHDT, CDR2 YYEEEE. CDR3 region: CASSLEGQSGLHEQYF. As DNA, the CDR3 is TGTGCCAGCAGCTTGGAGGGACAGTCAGGGCTCCACGAGCAGTACTTC.

This clonotype was found many times. This chain links TRBV10-3 with TRBJ2-5, with 7 bases matching TRBD1. Germline assignment: CDR1 ENHRY and CDR2 SYGVKD. There are 15 residues in the CDR3. The trim removed 4 bases at V and 1 base at J, leaving 6 bases unmatched. CDR3 in amino acids: CAISATGATQETQYF. In DNA, the CDR3 is TGTGCCATCAGTGCTACAGGGGCTACCCAAGAGACCCAGTACTTC.

The V and J genes are TRBV5-1 and TRBJ2-1, with 8 bases lining up with TRBD2. With 2 bases clipped from V and 7 bases from J, the junction kept 11 bases outside the gene matches. Germline CDR1 SGHRS, CDR2 YFSETQ. This CDR3 comprises 16 residues. In nucleotides, the CDR3 is TGCGCCAGCAGCTTAGTCGGGGTAGCGGGACAAAATGAGCAGTTCTTC. This codes for CASSLVGVAGQNEQFF.

J is TRBJ2-5 and V is TRBV6-8, with 7 bases that match TRBD2. CDR1 is MNHGY, CDR2 SAAAGT, per germline. The CDR3 loop spans 13 amino acids. After removal of 6 bases from V and 4 bases from J, the junction contained 5 bases not matched to a gene. CDR3 amino acids: CASSVGGVETQYF. The CDR3 nucleotides are TGTGCCAGCAGCGTGGGGGGGGTAGAGACCCAGTACTTC.

This clonotype was recorded many times. J is TRBJ1-2 and V is TRBV27; 8 nucleotides match TRBD1. The CDR3 is 14 residues long. Per germline, CDR1 MNHEY and CDR2 SMNVEV (reference sequence). Losses at the gene ends were 3 bases for V and 4 bases for J; bases not matched to a gene: 4. The CDR3 DNA follows: TGTGCCAGCAGTTTGCAAGACAGGGGCTATGGCTACACCTTC. This encodes CASSLQDRGYGYTF.

This clonotype has a count of ten or more. CDR3 residues: CSAQRRGDYGYTF. Written as DNA, the CDR3 is TGCAGTGCCCAGCGCCGGGGTGACTATGGCTACACCTTC. This sequence joins TRBV20-1 and TRBJ1-2, with no clear D. The CDR3 is 13 residues long. Germline CDR1 DFQATT, CDR2 SNEGSKA (reference sequence). The germline V and J ends were trimmed by 6 bases and 3 bases, with 14 bases remaining between them.